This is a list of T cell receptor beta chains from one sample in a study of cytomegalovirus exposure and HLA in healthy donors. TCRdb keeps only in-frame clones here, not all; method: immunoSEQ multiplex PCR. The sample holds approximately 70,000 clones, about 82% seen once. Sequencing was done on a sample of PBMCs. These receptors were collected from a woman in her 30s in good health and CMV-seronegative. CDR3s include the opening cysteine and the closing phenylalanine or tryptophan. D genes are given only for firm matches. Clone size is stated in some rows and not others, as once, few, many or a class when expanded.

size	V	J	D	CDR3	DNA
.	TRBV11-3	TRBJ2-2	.	CASSLAAGGARTGELFF	TGTGCCAGCAGCTTAGCAGCTGGGGGCGCGAGGACCGGGGAGCTGTTTTTT
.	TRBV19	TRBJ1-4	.	CASSPSGPTNEKLFF	TGTGCCAGTAGCCCCTCAGGGCCAACTAATGAAAAACTGTTTTTT
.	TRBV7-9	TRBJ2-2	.	CASSLFVSGAGELFF	TGTGCCAGCAGCTTATTCGTTAGCGGTGCCGGGGAGCTGTTTTTT
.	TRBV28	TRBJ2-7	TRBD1	CASRPTGPPYEQYF	TGTGCCAGCAGGCCGACAGGGCCCCCCTACGAGCAGTACTTC
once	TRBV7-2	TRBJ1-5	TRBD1	CASSLEAGGHQPQHF	TGTGCCAGCAGCTTAGAAGCAGGGGGTCATCAGCCCCAGCATTTT
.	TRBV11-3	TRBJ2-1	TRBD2	CASSLTPPLLAKAHNEQFF	TGTGCCAGCAGCTTAACCCCCCCCTTACTAGCGAAGGCCCACAATGAGCAGTTCTTC
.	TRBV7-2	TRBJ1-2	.	CASSWRQTLSYGYTF	TGTGCCAGCAGCTGGAGACAGACACTTTCCTATGGCTACACCTTC
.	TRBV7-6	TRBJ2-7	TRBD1	CASSLDRDRLYF	TGTGCCAGCAGCTTGGACCGGGACAGGTTGTACTTC
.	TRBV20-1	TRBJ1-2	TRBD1	CSALQGDGYTF	TGCAGTGCCCTGCAGGGGGATGGCTACACCTTC
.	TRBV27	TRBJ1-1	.	CASSFQGSSEAFF	TGTGCCAGCAGTTTTCAGGGGTCGAGTGAAGCTTTCTTT
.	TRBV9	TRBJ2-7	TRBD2	CASSVGTSGDSYEQYF	TGTGCCAGCAGCGTAGGTACTAGCGGGGACTCCTACGAGCAGTACTTC
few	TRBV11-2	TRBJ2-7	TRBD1	CASSRIRGQGLGEQYF	TGTGCCAGCAGCCGCATAAGGGGACAGGGGTTGGGCGAGCAGTACTTC
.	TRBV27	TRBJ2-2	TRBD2	CASSLRWGGRSPPGELFF	TGTGCCAGCAGTTTGAGGTGGGGGGGTAGAAGTCCCCCCGGGGAGCTGTTTTTT
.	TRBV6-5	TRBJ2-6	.	CASSYGGRAVVLTF	TGTGCCAGCAGTTACGGAGGCCGAGCGGTCGTCCTGACTTTC
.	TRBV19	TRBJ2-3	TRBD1	CASSIIGTGNTDTQYF	TGTGCCAGTAGTATAATAGGGACAGGCAACACAGATACGCAGTATTTT
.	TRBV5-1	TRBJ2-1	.	CASSLGTVPPYNEQFF	TGCGCCAGCAGCTTGGGGACTGTGCCCCCCTACAATGAGCAGTTCTTC
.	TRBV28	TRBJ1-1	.	CASLRIGGNTEAFF	TGTGCCAGCTTGCGTATCGGGGGGAACACTGAAGCTTTCTTT
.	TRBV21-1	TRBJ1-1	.	CASTGQGGERTEAFF	TGTGCCAGCACAGGACAGGGCGGGGAAAGAACTGAAGCTTTCTTT
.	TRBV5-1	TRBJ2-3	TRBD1	CASSNAPPRQGGTDTQYF	TGCGCCAGCAGCAACGCGCCCCCTCGACAGGGAGGCACAGATACGCAGTATTTT
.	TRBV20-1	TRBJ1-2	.	CSARNRGYTF	TGCAGTGCTAGAAACAGGGGCTACACCTTC
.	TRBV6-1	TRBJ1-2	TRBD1	CASNRDRAYGYTF	TGTGCCAGCAATCGGGACAGGGCTTATGGCTACACCTTC
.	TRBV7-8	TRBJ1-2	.	CASSPRVANQILPNYGYTF	TGTGCCAGCAGCCCCCGGGTTGCGAATCAAATCCTACCTAACTATGGCTACACCTTC
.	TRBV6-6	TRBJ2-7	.	CASTEDSTSYEQYF	TGTGCCAGCACCGAGGACAGTACCTCCTACGAGCAGTACTTC
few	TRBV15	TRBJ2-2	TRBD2	CATSSSGGAGAGELFF	TGTGCCACCAGCAGCAGCGGGGGGGCCGGGGCCGGGGAGCTGTTTTTT
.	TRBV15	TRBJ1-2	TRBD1	CATSRLIRQGGDGYTF	TGTGCCACCAGCAGACTAATACGACAGGGTGGAGATGGCTACACCTTC
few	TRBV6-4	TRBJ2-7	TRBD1	CASYQTTGASYEQYF	TGTGCCAGCTATCAAACCACAGGGGCCTCCTACGAGCAGTACTTC
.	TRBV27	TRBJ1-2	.	CASSVYQGTPGYTF	TGTGCCAGCAGTGTTTACCAGGGTACCCCGGGCTACACCTTC
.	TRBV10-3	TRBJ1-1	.	CAIRSLKTTRQFHTEAFF	TGTGCCATCAGGTCACTAAAGACCACCCGACAGTTCCACACTGAAGCTTTCTTT
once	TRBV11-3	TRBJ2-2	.	CASSLDQGGLYTGELFF	TGTGCCAGCAGCTTAGACCAAGGCGGGTTATACACCGGGGAGCTGTTTTTT
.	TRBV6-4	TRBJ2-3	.	CASREDTQYF	TGTGCCAGCAGGGAGGATACGCAGTATTTT
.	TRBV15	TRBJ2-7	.	CATSRDRVYEQYF	TGTGCCACCAGCAGAGACCGCGTCTACGAGCAGTACTTC
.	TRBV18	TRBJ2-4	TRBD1	CASSPPDRGVAKNIQYF	TGTGCCAGCTCACCACCAGACAGGGGTGTAGCCAAAAACATTCAGTACTTC
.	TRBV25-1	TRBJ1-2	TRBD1	CASSAPDRAQFGYTF	TGTGCCAGCAGTGCCCCGGACAGGGCGCAGTTTGGCTACACCTTC
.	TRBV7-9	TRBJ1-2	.	CASSLARGPYGYTF	TGTGCCAGCAGCTTAGCGCGGGGGCCCTATGGCTACACCTTC
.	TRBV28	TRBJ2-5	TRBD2	CASSLVSGGARETQYF	TGTGCCAGCAGTTTAGTTAGCGGGGGGGCACGAGAGACCCAGTACTTC
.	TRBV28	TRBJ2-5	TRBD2	CASSFLAEETQYF	TGTGCCAGCAGTTTTCTAGCGGAAGAGACCCAGTACTTC
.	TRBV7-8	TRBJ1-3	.	CASSLVGGGGSGNTIYF	TGTGCCAGCAGCTTAGTTGGCGGGGGGGGCTCTGGAAACACCATATATTTT
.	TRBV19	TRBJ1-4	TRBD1	CASRKQGAREKLFF	TGTGCCAGTAGAAAACAGGGGGCGCGGGAAAAACTGTTTTTT
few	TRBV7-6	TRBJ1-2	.	CASSPTGRGGPYGYTF	TGTGCCAGCAGCCCCACGGGTAGGGGAGGGCCTTATGGCTACACCTTC
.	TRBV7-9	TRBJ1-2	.	CASSLGGLDFGYTF	TGTGCCAGCAGCTTAGGCGGATTAGATTTTGGCTACACCTTC
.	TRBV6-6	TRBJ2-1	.	CASSYGEVGEQFF	TGTGCCAGCAGTTACGGGGAGGTCGGTGAGCAGTTCTTC
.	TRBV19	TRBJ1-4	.	CASSIRTAATNEKLFF	TGTGCCAGTAGTATAAGAACAGCTGCAACTAATGAAAAACTGTTTTTT
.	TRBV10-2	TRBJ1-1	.	CASSHSVNTEAFF	TGCGCCAGCAGCCATTCGGTGAACACTGAAGCTTTCTTT
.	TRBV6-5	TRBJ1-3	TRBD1	CASSPTGAGNTIYF	TGTGCCAGCAGCCCCACAGGGGCCGGAAACACCATATATTTT
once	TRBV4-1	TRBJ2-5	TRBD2	CASSQRTSGEETQYF	TGCGCCAGCAGCCAACGGACTAGCGGGGAAGAGACCCAGTACTTC
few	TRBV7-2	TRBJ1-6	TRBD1	CASSLPGGAAPLHF	TGTGCCAGCAGCTTACCAGGGGGCGCAGCACCCCTCCACTTT
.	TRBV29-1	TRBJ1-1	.	CSVGKGRTEAFF	TGCAGCGTTGGAAAGGGGAGGACTGAAGCTTTCTTT
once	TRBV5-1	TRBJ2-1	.	CASSLGPESYNEQFF	TGCGCCAGCAGCTTGGGCCCGGAGTCGTACAATGAGCAGTTCTTC
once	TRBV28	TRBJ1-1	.	CASRTGGSAFRAFF	TGTGCCAGCAGGACTGGCGGAAGCGCCTTTAGAGCTTTCTTT
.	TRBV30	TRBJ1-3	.	CAWSPGLSRDTIYF	TGTGCCTGGAGCCCTGGACTAAGCCGGGACACCATATATTTT
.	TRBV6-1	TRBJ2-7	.	CASSPRKGGYEQYF	TGTGCCAGCAGTCCCCGGAAGGGCGGGTACGAGCAGTACTTC
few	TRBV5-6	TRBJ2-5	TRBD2	CASSSRQLGGETQYF	TGTGCCAGCAGCTCAAGGCAGTTGGGGGGGGAGACCCAGTACTTC